This entry describes one T cell receptor (beta chain). This clone's antigen is unknown. Base qualities are not at hand, and no much larger clone is one base apart. This sample was included in a study of blood T cell repertoires in COVID-19 (dated by TCRdb to the early 2020s). Looking at the study overall: Samples covering the acute and convalescent phases of COVID-19 were provided by collaborators in the United States, Italy and Spain. The material from the prospective study consisted of cDNA or gDNA derived from T cells, B-cell-depleted T cells, or PBMCs. Subjects who had been exposed to COVID-19, were actively infected with it, or had recovered from it provided the deeply sampled blood TCRbeta repertoires that made up the dataset. A freely available public database, intended as a resource for researchers studying the immune response to SARS-CoV-2, is where the repertoires were released. Samples came from the ongoing ImmuneRACE study (first 160 participants) plus 1,254 subjects from 6 global collaborators. The sample metadata nearly always contained a de-identified subject ID, COVID-19 status, age in years and sex. Where available, HLA class I and class II types were obtained from metadata supplied by the sample provider rather than from assay-based typing.

TCRbeta CDR3 regions were amplified from genomic DNA by means of the immunoSEQ Assay, a bias-controlled multiplex PCR. The source study handled its data this way. The number of nucleated cells in each sample was estimated from the amplification of reference gene primers within the assay. To quantify the absolute abundance of each unique TCRbeta CDR3 rearrangement, sequence reads were collapsed and filtered. For each sample, productive Simpson clonality was calculated as the square root of Simpson's diversity index across productive rearrangements. TCRdb holds this immuneACCESS table with in-frame rearrangements only. Some clones are missing; in checked studies, unresolved V genes explain under half, and the rest has no known cause. The V and J calls and clone size were taken over from that table, and D and trimming were inferred from the DNA. Present in this sample are 200,000 to 250,000 clones, 80% to 95% of which were seen just once. More than 0.65% of the sample comes from the top ten.

What the authors observed across the whole study: Clinical and demographic metadata were provided uncurated, with the amount varying by source and participant.

One collaborating source in Seattle enrolled patients during active infection and followed them longitudinally through the course of disease. Whole blood was collected in K2EDTA tubes by collaborating institutions according to the institutions' own protocols. For TCRbeta analysis, collaborators shipped samples as frozen whole blood, isolated PBMCs, or DNA extracted from either of those sample types. Looking up the germline V gene yields CDR1 SNHLY and CDR2 FYNNEI. Inclusive of the bounding cysteine and phenylalanine, the CDR3 is 15 residues long. Solely the CDR3 DNA is kept, with 45 bases framed from the first base. Trimming at the junction amounts to 6 bases on V and 5 bases on J, and the germline ends lie 19 bases apart.

The sequenced sample consisted of peripheral blood. The receptor was isolated from a man aged 25-40 years with COVID-19, enrolled during active disease. The chain was built from TRBV2 and TRBJ1-1; too little of a D gene remains to name it. The DNA sequence reads TGTGCCAGCAGGGGTCCCTTACGTGGAGGGACTGAAGCTTTCTTT. It specifies CASRGPLRGGTEAFF.